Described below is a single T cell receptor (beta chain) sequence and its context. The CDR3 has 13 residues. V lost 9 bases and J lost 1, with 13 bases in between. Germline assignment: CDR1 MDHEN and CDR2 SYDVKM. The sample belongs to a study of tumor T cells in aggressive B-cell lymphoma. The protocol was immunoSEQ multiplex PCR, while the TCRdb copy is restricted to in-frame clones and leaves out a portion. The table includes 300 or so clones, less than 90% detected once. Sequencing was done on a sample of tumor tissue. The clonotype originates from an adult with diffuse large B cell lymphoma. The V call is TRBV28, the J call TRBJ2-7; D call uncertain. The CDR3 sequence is CASAAPDSYEQYF. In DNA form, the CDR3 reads TGTGCCAGTGCGGCACCAGATTCCTACGAGCAGTACTTC.